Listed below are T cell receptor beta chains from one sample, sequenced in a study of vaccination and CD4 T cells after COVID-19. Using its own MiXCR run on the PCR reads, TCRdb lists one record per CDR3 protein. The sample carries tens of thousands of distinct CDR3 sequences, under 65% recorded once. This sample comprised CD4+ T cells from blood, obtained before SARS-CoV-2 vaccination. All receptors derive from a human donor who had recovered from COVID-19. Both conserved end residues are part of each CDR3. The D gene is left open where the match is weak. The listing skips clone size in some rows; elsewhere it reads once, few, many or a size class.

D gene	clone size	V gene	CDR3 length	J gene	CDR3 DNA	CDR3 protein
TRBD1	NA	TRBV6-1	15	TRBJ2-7	TGTGCCAGCAGTCTCCCGACGGACAGGACCTACGAGCAGTACTTC	CASSLPTDRTYEQYF
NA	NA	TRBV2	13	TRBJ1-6	TGTGCCACTAAGAAGGAGCTCCGTTCACCCCTCCACTTT	CATKKELRSPLHF
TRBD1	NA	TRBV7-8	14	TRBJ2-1	TGTGCCAGCAGCCGGGACAGGGTGTCCAATGAGCAGTTCTTC	CASSRDRVSNEQFF
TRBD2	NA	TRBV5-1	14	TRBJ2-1	TGCGCCAGCAGCCCGCGGACTAGCGGGAGCGAGCTGTTCTTC	CASSPRTSGSELFF
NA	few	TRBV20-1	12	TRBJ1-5	TGCAGTGCTCGACGGTGGAATCAGCCCCAGCATTTT	CSARRWNQPQHF
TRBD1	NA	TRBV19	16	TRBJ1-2	TGTGCCAGTAGTAACCGGGGACAGGGGGAAAGGAGCGGCTACACCTTC	CASSNRGQGERSGYTF
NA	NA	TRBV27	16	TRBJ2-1	TGTGCCAGCAGTAGGGAACTAGTTTTGCTCAACAATGAGCAGTTCTTC	CASSRELVLLNNEQFF
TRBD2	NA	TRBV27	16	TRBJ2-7	TGTGCCAGCCGCCTAGCGGGGGATGACAGCTCCTACGAGCAGTACTTC	CASRLAGDDSSYEQYF
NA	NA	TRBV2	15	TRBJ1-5	TGTGCCAGCAGTGAGTGGAGAGACAGTAATCAGCCCCAGCATTTT	CASSEWRDSNQPQHF
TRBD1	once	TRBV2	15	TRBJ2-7	TGTGCCAGCAGTGGGACAGGGGGCGGTGGGAACGAGCAGTACTTC	CASSGTGGGGNEQYF
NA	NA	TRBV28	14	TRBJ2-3	TGTGCCAGCCGACTAGCAGGGGATGGAGATACGCAGTATTTT	CASRLAGDGDTQYF
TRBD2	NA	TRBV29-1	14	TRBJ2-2	TGCAGCGCTAGCGGGAGGGCCGACACCGGGGAGCTGTTTTTT	CSASGRADTGELFF
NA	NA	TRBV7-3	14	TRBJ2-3	TGTGCCAGCAGCTTAATCCCCGACACAGATACGCAGTATTTT	CASSLIPDTDTQYF
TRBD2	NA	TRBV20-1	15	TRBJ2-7	TGCAGTGCTAGAGGACTAGCGGGTATGGGCGGCGAGCAGTACTTC	CSARGLAGMGGEQYF
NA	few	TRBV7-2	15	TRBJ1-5	TGTGCCAGCAGCGCGCAAACAGGGAGCAATCAGCCCCAGCATTTT	CASSAQTGSNQPQHF
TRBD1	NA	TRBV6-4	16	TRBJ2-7	TGTGCCAGCAGACACAATGACAGGGCTAGCTCCTACGAGCAGTACTTC	CASRHNDRASSYEQYF
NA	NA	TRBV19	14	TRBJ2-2	TGTGCCACCTCGACTACTCGGAGCACCGGGGAGCTGTTTTTT	CATSTTRSTGELFF
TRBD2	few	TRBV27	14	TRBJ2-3	TGTGCCAGCAAACCTAGCGGGTGGCGAGATACGCAGTATTTT	CASKPSGWRDTQYF
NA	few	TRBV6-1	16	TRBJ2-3	TGTGCCAGCAGCTCCGGGGTAGCGGCCTCCACAGATACGCAGTATTTT	CASSSGVAASTDTQYF
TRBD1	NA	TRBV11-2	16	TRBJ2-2	TGTGCCAGCAGCTTATTGGGTCAGGGGGCAACCGGGGAGCTGTTTTTT	CASSLLGQGATGELFF
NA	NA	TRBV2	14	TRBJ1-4	TGTGCCAGCATTCAGGGAAGGGGTTTTGAAAAACTGTTTTTT	CASIQGRGFEKLFF
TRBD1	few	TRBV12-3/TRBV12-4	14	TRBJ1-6	TGTGCCAGCAGCCCAAACCAGGGGGCTACACCCCTCCACTTT	CASSPNQGATPLHF
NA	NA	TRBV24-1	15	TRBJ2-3	TGTGCCACCAGTGATTACGGCGGGAGCACAGATACGCAGTATTTT	CATSDYGGSTDTQYF
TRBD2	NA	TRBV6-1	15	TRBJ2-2	TGTGCCAGCAAGGGACTAGCGGAAACCACCGGGGAGCTGTTTTTT	CASKGLAETTGELFF
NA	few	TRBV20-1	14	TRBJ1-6	TGCAGTGCTAGGATGAGCTCCTATAATTCACCCCTCCACTTT	CSARMSSYNSPLHF
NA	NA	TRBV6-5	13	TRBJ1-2	TGTGCCAGCAGTTACCCCGGAGACTATGGCTACACCTTC	CASSYPGDYGYTF
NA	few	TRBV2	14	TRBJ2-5	TGTGCCAGCAGTGTTCAGGGGTGGGGGGAGACCCAGTACTTC	CASSVQGWGETQYF
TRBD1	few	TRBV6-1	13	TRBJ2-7	TGTGCCAGCAGTGAATGGGACAGGCCCGAGCAGTACTTC	CASSEWDRPEQYF
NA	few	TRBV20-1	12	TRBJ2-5	TGCAGTGCCAAGGGTTTTACTGAGACCCAGTACTTC	CSAKGFTETQYF
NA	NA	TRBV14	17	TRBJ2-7	TGTGCCAGCAGCCAAGCGTTCGGGGGCGGGAGAGCTTACGAGCAGTACTTC	CASSQAFGGGRAYEQYF
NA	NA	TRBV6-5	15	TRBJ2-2	TGTGCCAGCAGTTATGGGGCGGAGAACACCGGGGAGCTGTTTTTT	CASSYGAENTGELFF
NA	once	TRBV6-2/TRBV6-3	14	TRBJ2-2	TGTGCCAGCAGACGGACAGCGAACACCGGGGAGCTGTTTTTT	CASRRTANTGELFF
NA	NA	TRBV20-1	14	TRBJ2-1	TGCAGTGCTCCCGTGGCGGCCACCTACAATGAGCAGTTCTTC	CSAPVAATYNEQFF
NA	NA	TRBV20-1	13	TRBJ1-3	TGCAGTGTGTTCAGAGGATCTGGAAACACCATATATTTT	CSVFRGSGNTIYF
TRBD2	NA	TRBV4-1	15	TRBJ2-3	TGCGCCAGCAGCCAAGGCTGGGGGGGACGAGATACGCAGTATTTT	CASSQGWGGRDTQYF
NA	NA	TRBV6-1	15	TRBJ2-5	TGTGCCAGCAGTGAAGTCCCTTCGGAGGTAGAGACCCAGTACTTC	CASSEVPSEVETQYF
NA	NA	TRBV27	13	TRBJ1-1	TGTGCCAGCAGTCCCCGATCCAACACTGAAGCTTTCTTT	CASSPRSNTEAFF
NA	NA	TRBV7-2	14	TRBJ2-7	TGTGCCAGCAGCTTCGACAGGCGTTCCTACGAGCAGTACTTC	CASSFDRRSYEQYF
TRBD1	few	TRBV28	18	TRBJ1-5	TGTGCCAGCAGCGGTTGGAGGGGGGACAGGGGGAGCAATCAGCCCCAGCATTTT	CASSGWRGDRGSNQPQHF
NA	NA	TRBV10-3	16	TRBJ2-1	TGTGCCATCAGTGAGAGTGCGTCGAGCTCCTACAATGAGCAGTTCTTC	CAISESASSSYNEQFF